This TCR beta chain was identified in a study of OX40 agonist ivuxolimab in advanced cancers. Study summary: Patients receiving dose escalation had hepatocellular carcinoma, melanoma, renal cell or head and neck cancer.

Assay: immunoSEQ multiplex PCR; the TCRdb copy retains only in-frame clones and omits some. Of tens of thousands of clones in the sample, approximately 90% were seen once. CDR1 and CDR2 (germline): KGHSH, LQKENI. Trimming took 4 bases from V and 6 from J; bases not matched to a gene: 2. CDR3 size: 12 residues. The chain recombines TRBV18 with TRBJ1-2; 7 bases line up with TRBD1. The source material was CD4+ or CD8+ T cells sorted from blood, sampled in a trial of the OX40 agonist ivuxolimab. The sequence came from an adult with an advanced solid tumor such as melanoma, head and neck, liver or kidney cancer. CDR3 coding DNA: TGTGCCAGCTCACAGGGGGCGGATGGCTACACCTTC. Translated, it gives CASSQGADGYTF.